The clone carrying this T cell receptor beta chain was recorded at least ten times. The source of the sample is a study of Graves' ophthalmopathy and Graves' hyperthyroidism. Trimming cost V 3 bases and J 7 bases; bases outside gene matches: 5. The germline V gene has CDR1 SQVTM and CDR2 ANQGSEA. This CDR3 is 13 amino acids long. Amplification targeted the TCR beta CDR3 regions, with RNA transcripts as the source material. HTBI primers were employed in first-round RT-PCR, then a second-round multiplex PCR followed. MiXCR was run by TCRdb on the multiplex PCR reads, yielding one entry per CDR3 protein. This table holds 500,000 to 700,000 distinct CDR3 sequences, just under 40% found once.

The chain is built from TRBV29-1 and TRBJ1-2, with 10 bases fitting TRBD1. This TCR was recovered from an adult man with Graves' hyperthyroidism. Specimen: peripheral blood or thyroid tissue (not recorded which). DNA of the CDR3: TGCAGCGTTGAGGGACAGGGGTATGGTGGCTACACCTTC. Protein: CSVEGQGYGGYTF.